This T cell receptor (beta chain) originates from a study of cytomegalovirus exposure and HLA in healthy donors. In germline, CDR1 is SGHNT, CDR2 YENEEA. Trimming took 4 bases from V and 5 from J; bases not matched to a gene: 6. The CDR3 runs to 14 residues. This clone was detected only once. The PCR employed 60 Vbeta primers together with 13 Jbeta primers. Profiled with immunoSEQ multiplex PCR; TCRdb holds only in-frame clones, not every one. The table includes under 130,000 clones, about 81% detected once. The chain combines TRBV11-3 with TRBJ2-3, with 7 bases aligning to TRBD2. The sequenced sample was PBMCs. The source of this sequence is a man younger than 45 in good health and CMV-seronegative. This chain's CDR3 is CASSSGVAGDTQYF. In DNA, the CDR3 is TGTGCCAGCAGCTCGGGGGTAGCGGGAGATACGCAGTATTTT. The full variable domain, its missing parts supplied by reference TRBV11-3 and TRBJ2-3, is EAGVVQSPRYKIIEKKQPVAFWCNPISGHNTLYWYLQNLGQGPELLIRYENEEAVDDSQLPKDRFSAERLKGVDSTLKIQPAELGDSAVYLCASSSGVAGDTQYFGPGTRLTVL.